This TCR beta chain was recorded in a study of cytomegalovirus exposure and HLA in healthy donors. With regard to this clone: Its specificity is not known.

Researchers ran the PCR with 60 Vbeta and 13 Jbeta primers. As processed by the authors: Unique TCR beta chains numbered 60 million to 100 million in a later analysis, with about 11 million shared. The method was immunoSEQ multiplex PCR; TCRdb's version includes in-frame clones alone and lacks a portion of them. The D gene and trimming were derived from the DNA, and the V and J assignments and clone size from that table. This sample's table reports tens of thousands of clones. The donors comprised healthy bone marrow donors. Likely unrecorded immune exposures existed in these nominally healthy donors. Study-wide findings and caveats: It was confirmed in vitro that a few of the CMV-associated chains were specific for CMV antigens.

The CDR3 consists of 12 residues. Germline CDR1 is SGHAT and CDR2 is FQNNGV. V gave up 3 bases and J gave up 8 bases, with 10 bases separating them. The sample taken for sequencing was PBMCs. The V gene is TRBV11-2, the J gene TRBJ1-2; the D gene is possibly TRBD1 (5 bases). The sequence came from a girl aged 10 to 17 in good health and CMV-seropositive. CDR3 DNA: TGTGCCAGCAGCTTCGGGGGAGGAGGCTACACCTTC. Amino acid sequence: CASSFGGGGYTF.